These 10 T cell receptor beta chains were sequenced from one sample in a study of shared clonotypes between healthy human individuals. Repertoires were generated with immunoSEQ multiplex PCR, while TCRdb's copy carries only in-frame clones and drops some. Of 300,000 to 400,000 clones in the sample, roughly 84% are singletons; the top ten hold 16%. Sample: memory CD8+ T cells sorted from blood. Subset defined: CD45RO+ cells pooled with CCR7-negative TemRA cells. Receptors were obtained from a young man in good health.

The V gene is TRBV4-3, the J gene TRBJ2-2, with D possibly TRBD2 on 6 matching bases. The CDR3 runs to 14 residues. V shed 0 bases and J shed 8 bases, with 10 bases lying between them. Germline CDR1 reads LGHNA; CDR2 reads YSLEER. For the CDR3, the DNA is TGCGCCAGCAGCCAAGAGGAGGGGACGGGGGAGCTGTTTTTT. As protein: CASSQEEGTGELFF.

This clone occurred once. The chain employs TRBV5-1 and TRBJ2-2, with D possibly matching TRBD2 (6 bases). From germline, CDR1 is SGHRS and CDR2 YFSETQ. V was clipped by 4 bases and J by 3 bases, with 10 bases between them. CDR3 size: 14 residues. CDR3 in DNA: TGCGCCAGCAGCCGCTGGGGGGACACCGGGGAGCTGTTTTTT. Translating gives CASSRWGDTGELFF.

This clone has only one observation. The gene calls are TRBV11-2 and TRBJ2-7, with 11 bases matching TRBD1. Germline V lookup: CDR1 SGHAT, CDR2 FQNNGV. The CDR3 contains 14 residues. J gave up 4 bases and V 4 bases, and 3 bases lay outside the gene matches. The CDR3 DNA follows: TGTGCCAGCAGCTCCTGGGACAGGGGGTACGAGCAGTACTTC. This gives the protein CASSSWDRGYEQYF.

The gene calls are TRBV27 and TRBJ2-1; 7 bases map to TRBD2. Germline V CDR1 and CDR2: MNHEY, SMNVEV (reference sequence). The CDR3 covers 20 residues. V lost 2 bases to trimming and J lost 8 bases; unmatched junction nucleotides: 24. The CDR3 bases are TGTGCCAGCAGTTTAGACCCCCCGGGACTACCTCTAAGGGCGGTAGATGAGCAGTTCTTC. Encoded protein: CASSLDPPGLPLRAVDEQFF.

CDR3 bases: TGTGCCAGCAGCCCAGGGACAGGAATAAATGAAAAACTGTTTTTT. This encodes CASSPGTGINEKLFF. J is TRBJ1-4 and V is TRBV5-8; the match to TRBD1 covers 8 bases. The germline V gene encodes CDR1 SGHTS and CDR2 YDEGEE. The CDR3 runs to 15 residues. The V and J ends lost 4 bases and 5 bases, in that order; junction bases with no gene match: 7.

The chain links TRBV11-2 to TRBJ1-2; D call uncertain. Germline V gene lookup returns CDR1 SGHAT and CDR2 FQNNGV. Trimming cost V 4 bases and J 8 bases, with 23 bases left between them. The CDR3 is made up of 16 amino acids. The CDR3 reads CASSSPGIELTMGYTF. CDR3 nucleotide sequence: TGTGCCAGCAGCTCTCCCGGGATTGAACTAACTATGGGCTACACCTTC.

The chain couples TRBV7-2 to TRBJ2-7; 9 nucleotides match TRBD1. J gave up 7 bases and V 6 bases, and 10 bases lay outside the gene matches. CDR3 length: 14 amino acids. Germline V gives CDR1 SGHTA, CDR2 FQGNSA. The DNA for the CDR3 is TGTGCCAGCAGTTTCGGACAGGGGCGGAAGGAGCAGTACTTC. It codes for CASSFGQGRKEQYF.

J is TRBJ2-7 and V is TRBV5-6, with a weak D call TRBD2 (6 bases). Trimming shortened V by 3 bases and J by 2 bases, and 12 bases separated the two germline ends. The CDR3 is 14 amino acids. Germline V lookup: CDR1 SGHDT, CDR2 YYEEEE. In DNA form, the CDR3 reads TGTGCCAGCAGCTCGGGACTCGAAACCTACGAGCAGTACTTC. Protein product: CASSSGLETYEQYF. Complete variable domain (other parts from reference TRBV5-6 and TRBJ2-7): DAGVTQSPTHLIKTRGQQVTLRCSPKSGHDTVSWYQQALGQGPQFIFQYYEEEERQRGNFPDRFSGHQFPNYSSELNVNALLLGDSALYLCASSSGLETYEQYFGPGTRLTVT.

The chain uses TRBV7-9 and TRBJ2-1; 9 nucleotides match TRBD2. After removal of 6 bases from V and 3 bases from J, the junction contained 9 bases not matched to a gene. The germline CDR1 and CDR2 sequences are SEHNR and FQNEAQ (reference sequence). There are 16 residues in the CDR3. CDR3 residues: CASSLIGTSRYNEQFF. Here the CDR3 DNA reads TGTGCCAGCAGTTTGATAGGGACTAGCCGCTACAATGAGCAGTTCTTC.

The chain is built from TRBV15 and TRBJ2-7; 7 bases match TRBD2. Looked up from germline, CDR1 is LNHNV and CDR2 is YYDKDF (reference sequence). V dropped 4 bases and J dropped 4; count of bases not matched to a gene: 4. The CDR3 is 13 residues long. DNA of the CDR3: TGTGCCACCAGCATTGCGGGAGCTTACGAGCAGTACTTC. This encodes CATSIAGAYEQYF.